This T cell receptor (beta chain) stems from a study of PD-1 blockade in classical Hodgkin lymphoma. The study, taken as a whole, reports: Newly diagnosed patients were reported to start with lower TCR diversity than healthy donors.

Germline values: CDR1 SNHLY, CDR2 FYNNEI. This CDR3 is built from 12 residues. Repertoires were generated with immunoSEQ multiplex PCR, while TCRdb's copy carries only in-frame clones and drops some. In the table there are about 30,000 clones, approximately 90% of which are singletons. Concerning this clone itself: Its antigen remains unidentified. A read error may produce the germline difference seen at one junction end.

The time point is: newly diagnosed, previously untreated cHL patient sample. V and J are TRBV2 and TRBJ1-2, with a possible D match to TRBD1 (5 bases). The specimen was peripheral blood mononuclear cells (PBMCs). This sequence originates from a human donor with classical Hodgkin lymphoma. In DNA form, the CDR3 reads TGTGCCAGCAGGGCCACGGGACCGCATTCTCCCTTC. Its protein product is CASRATGPHSPF.